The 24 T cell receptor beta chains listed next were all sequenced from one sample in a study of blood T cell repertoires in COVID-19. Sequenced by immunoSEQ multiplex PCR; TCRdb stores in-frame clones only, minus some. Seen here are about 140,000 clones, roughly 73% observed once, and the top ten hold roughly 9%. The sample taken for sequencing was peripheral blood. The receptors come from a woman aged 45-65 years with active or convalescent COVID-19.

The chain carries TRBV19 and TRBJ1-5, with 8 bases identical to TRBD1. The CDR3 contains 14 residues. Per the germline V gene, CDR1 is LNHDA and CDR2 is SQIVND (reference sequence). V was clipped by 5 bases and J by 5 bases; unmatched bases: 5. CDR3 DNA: TGTGCCAGTAGTCCGGCAGGGGGCTATCAGCCCCAGCATTTT. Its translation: CASSPAGGYQPQHF. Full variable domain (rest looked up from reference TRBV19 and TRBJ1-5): DGGITQSPKYLFRKEGQNVTLSCEQNLNHDAMYWYRQDPGQGLRLIYYSQIVNDFQKGDIAEGYSVSREKKESFPLTVTSAQKNPTAFYLCASSPAGGYQPQHFGDGTRLSIL.

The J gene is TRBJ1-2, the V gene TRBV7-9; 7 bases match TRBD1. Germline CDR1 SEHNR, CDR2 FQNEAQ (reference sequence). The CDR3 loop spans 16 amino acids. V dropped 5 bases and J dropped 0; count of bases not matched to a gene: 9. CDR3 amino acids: CASSQQAGTANYGYTF. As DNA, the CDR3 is TGTGCCAGCAGCCAACAGGCCGGGACAGCTAACTATGGCTACACCTTC.

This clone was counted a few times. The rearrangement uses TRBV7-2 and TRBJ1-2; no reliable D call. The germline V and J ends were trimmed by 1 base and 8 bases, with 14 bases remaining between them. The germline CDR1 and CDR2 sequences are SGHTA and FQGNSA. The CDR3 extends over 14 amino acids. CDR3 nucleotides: TGTGCCAGCAGCTTAGTGCCGGAGTCGTCCGGCTACACCTTC. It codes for CASSLVPESSGYTF.

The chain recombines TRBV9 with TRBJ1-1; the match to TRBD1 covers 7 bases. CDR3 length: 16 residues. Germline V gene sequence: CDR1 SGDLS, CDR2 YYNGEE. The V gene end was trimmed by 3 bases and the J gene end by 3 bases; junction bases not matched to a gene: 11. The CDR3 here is CASSAYDRAEYTEAFF. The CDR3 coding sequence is TGTGCCAGCAGCGCGTACGACAGGGCAGAGTACACTGAAGCTTTCTTT.

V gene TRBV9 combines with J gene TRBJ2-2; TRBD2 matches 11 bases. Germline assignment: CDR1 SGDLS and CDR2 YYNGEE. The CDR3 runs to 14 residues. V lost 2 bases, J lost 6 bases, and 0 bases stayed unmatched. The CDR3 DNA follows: TGTGCCAGCAGCGTTAGCGGGAGGGCCGGGGAGCTGTTTTTT. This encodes CASSVSGRAGELFF.

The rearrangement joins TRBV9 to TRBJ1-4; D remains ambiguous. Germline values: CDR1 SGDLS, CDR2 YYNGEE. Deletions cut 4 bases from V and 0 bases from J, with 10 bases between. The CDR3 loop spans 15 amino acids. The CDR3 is CASSFGSATNEKLFF. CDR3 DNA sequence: TGTGCCAGCAGCTTCGGGAGTGCAACTAATGAAAAACTGTTTTTT.

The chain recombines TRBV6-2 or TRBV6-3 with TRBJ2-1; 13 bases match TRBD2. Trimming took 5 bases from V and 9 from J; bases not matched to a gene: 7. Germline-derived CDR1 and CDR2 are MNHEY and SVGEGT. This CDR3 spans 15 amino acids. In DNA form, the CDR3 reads TGTGCCAGCAGTCCGGGACTAGCGGGGATGTCTGAGCAGTTCTTC. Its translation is CASSPGLAGMSEQFF.

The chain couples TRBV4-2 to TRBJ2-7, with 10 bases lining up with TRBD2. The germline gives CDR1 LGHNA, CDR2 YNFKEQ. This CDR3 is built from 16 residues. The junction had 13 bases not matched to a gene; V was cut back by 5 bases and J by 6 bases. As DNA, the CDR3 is TGTGCCAGCAGCGGCCTTAGGGGGGTAGCGGGAGGCGAGCAGTACTTC. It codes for CASSGLRGVAGGEQYF.

CDR3 amino acids: CASVSSAGSYEQYF. Here the CDR3 DNA reads TGTGCCAGCGTATCTAGCGCCGGATCCTACGAGCAGTACTTC. This chain uses TRBV6-6 with TRBJ2-7, with D possibly TRBD2 on 6 matching bases. This CDR3 comprises 14 residues. Germline V CDR1 and CDR2: MNHNY, SVGAGI (reference sequence). Trimming took 8 bases from V and 1 from J, leaving 15 bases between them.

The CDR3 loop is CASSPGDRAEQFF. The CDR3 DNA is TGTGCCAGCAGTCCGGGGGACAGGGCTGAGCAGTTCTTC. The J gene is TRBJ2-1, the V gene TRBV7-9; TRBD1 aligns across 9 bases. The CDR3 loop spans 13 amino acids. Losses at the gene ends were 6 bases for V and 9 bases for J; bases not matched to a gene: 6. Germline V gene lookup returns CDR1 SEHNR and CDR2 FQNEAQ (reference sequence).

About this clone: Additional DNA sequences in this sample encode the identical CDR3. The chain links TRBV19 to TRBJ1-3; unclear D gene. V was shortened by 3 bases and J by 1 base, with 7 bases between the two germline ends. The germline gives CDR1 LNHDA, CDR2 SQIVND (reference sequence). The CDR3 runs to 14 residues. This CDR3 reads CASSITGSGNTIYF. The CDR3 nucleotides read TGTGCCAGTAGTATTACGGGGTCTGGAAACACCATATATTTT.

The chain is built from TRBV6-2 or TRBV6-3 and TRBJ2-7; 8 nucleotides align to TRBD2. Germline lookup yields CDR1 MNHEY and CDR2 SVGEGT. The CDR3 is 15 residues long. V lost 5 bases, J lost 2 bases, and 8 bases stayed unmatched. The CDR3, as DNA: TGTGCCAGCAGTGCCTTTTCCGGGGGGGCCTACGAGCAGTACTTC. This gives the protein CASSAFSGGAYEQYF.

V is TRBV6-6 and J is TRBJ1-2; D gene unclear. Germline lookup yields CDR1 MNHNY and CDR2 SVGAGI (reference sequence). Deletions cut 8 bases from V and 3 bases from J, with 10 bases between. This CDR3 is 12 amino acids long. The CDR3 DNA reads TGTGCCAGCGGACGGGAGGACTATGGCTACACCTTC. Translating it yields CASGREDYGYTF.

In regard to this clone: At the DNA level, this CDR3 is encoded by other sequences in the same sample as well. CDR3 in DNA: TGTGCCAGTAGTATCCAGGGAGAGACCCAGTACTTC. Its translation is CASSIQGETQYF. The chain has TRBV19 and TRBJ2-5, with D possibly matching TRBD1 (5 bases). Germline V gene sequence: CDR1 LNHDA, CDR2 SQIVND (reference sequence). CDR3 length: 12 amino acids. Trimming removed 3 bases at V and 4 bases at J, with 6 bases between.

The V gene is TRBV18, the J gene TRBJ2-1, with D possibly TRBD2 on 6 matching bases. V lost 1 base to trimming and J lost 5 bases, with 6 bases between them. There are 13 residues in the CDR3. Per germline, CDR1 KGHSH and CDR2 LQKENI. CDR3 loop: CASSPLADNEQFF. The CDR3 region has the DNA TGTGCCAGCTCACCACTAGCGGACAATGAGCAGTTCTTC.

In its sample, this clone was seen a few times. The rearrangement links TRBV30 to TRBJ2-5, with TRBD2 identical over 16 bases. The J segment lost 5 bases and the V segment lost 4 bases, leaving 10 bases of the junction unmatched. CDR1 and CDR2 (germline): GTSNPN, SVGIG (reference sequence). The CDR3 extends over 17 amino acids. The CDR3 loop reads CAWINGTSGRARETQYF. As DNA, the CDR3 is TGTGCCTGGATCAACGGGACTAGCGGGAGGGCCAGGGAGACCCAGTACTTC.

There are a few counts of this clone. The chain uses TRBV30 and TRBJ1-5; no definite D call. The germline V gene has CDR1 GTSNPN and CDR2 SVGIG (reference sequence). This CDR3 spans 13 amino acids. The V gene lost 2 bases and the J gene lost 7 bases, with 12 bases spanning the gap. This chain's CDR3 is CAWSPGKRQPQHF. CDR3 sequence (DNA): TGTGCCTGGAGTCCGGGGAAGAGGCAGCCCCAGCATTTT.

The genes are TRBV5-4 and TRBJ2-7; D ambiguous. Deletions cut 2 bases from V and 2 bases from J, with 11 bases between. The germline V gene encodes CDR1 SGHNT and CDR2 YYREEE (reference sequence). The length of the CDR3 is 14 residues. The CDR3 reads CASSLFGPPYEQYF. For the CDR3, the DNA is TGTGCCAGCAGCTTATTCGGTCCCCCCTACGAGCAGTACTTC.

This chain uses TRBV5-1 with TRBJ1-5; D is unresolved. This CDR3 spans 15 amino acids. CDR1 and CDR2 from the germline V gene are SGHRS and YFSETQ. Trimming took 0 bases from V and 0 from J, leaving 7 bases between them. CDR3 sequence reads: CASSLGGNSNQPQHF. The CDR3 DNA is TGCGCCAGCAGCTTGGGCGGGAATAGCAATCAGCCCCAGCATTTT.

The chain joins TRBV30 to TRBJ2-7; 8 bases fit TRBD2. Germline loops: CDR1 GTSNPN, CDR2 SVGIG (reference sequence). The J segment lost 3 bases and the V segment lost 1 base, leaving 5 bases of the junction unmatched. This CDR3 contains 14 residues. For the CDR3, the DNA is TGTGCCTGGAGTGCCCCGGGACTAGGCTACGAGCAGTACTTC. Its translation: CAWSAPGLGYEQYF.

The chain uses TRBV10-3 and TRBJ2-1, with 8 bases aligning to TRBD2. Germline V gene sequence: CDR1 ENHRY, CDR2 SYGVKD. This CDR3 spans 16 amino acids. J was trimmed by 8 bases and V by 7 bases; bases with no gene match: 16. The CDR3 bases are TGTGCCATCAACGGGGCGGGGACTAGTGTCGGACATGAGCAGTTCTTC. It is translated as CAINGAGTSVGHEQFF.

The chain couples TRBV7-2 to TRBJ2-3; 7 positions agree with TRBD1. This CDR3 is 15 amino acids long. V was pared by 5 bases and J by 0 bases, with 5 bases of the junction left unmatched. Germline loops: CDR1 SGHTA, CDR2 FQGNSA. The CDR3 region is CASSPDRVSTDTQYF. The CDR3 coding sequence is TGTGCCAGCAGCCCTGACAGGGTTAGCACAGATACGCAGTATTTT.

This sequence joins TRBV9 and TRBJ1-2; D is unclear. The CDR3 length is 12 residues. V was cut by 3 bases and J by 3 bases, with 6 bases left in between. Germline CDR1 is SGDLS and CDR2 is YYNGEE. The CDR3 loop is CASSAQDYGYTF. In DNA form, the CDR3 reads TGTGCCAGCAGCGCTCAGGACTATGGCTACACCTTC.

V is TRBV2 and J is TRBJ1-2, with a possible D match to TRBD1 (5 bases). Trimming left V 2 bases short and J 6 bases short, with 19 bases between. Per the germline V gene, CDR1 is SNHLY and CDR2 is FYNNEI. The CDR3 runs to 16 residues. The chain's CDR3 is CASSEWVGQGMNGYTF. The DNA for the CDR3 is TGTGCCAGCAGTGAATGGGTTGGGCAGGGTATGAATGGCTACACCTTC.